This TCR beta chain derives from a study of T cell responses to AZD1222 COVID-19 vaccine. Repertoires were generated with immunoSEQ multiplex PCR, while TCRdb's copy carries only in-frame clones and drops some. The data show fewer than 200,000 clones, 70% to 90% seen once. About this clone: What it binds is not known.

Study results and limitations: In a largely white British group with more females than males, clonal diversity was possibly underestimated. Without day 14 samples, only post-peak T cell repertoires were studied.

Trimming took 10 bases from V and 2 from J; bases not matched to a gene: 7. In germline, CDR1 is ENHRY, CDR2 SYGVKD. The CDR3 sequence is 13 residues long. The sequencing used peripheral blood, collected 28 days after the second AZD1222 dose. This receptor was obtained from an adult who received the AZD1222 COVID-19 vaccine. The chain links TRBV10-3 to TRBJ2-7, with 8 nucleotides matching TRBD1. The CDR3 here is CATTTGVAYEQYF. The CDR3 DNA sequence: TGTGCCACGACGACAGGGGTTGCCTACGAGCAGTACTTC.